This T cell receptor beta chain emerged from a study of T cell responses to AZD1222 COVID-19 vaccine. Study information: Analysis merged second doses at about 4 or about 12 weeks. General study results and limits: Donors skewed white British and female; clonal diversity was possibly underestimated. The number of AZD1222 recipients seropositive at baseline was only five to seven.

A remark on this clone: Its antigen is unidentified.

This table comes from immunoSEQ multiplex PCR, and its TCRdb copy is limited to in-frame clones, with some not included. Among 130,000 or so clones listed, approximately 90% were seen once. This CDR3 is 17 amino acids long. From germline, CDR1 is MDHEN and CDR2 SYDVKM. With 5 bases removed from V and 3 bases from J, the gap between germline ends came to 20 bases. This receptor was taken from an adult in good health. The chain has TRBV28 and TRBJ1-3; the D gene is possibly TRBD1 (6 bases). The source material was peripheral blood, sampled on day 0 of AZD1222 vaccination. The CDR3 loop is CASSPAGWGANGNTIYF. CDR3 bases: TGTGCCAGCAGTCCAGCCGGATGGGGGGCGAATGGAAACACCATATATTTT.